This T cell receptor beta chain emerged from a study of cytomegalovirus exposure and HLA in healthy donors. General study points: Follow-up analysis later connected one missense variant in DCLRE1C with trimming of TCR beta V- and J-genes. DRB1 had the most TCR associations and HLA-C the fewest, a later analysis found, with rates varying by HLA locus. Common viral pathogens seemed, in a later analysis, to connect with several of the most significant clusters. Most observed TCR sequences were rare, whereas some public TCRs were detected in many donors.

With 60 Vbeta and 13 Jbeta primers, the PCR was carried out. Measured with immunoSEQ multiplex PCR; TCRdb has only the in-frame clones, and not every one. This sample yields under 90,000 clones, of which 60% to 80% are seen a single time; about 2.2% belongs to the top ten. This clone has just a few counts. Its antigen is unidentified. Trimming shortened V by 4 bases and J by 6 bases, and 16 bases separated the two germline ends. The CDR3 is 14 amino acids. Germline V CDR1 and CDR2: SGHTA, FQGNSA. The sequence derives from a man aged 40-49 years in good health and CMV-seronegative. Sequencing used PBMCs. The chain uses TRBV7-2 and TRBJ2-7; D perhaps matches TRBD1 (5 bases). The CDR3 protein is CASSSGGAIGEQYF. The CDR3, as DNA: TGTGCCAGCAGCTCAGGTGGGGCGATCGGCGAGCAGTACTTC.